The 22 T cell receptor beta chains below all came from one sample that was sequenced in a study of tumor-infiltrating lymphocytes in primary liver carcinoma. A primer in the constant region served to generate TCR beta cDNA from roughly 520 ng of total RNA. ARM-PCR was slightly modified, and three nested multiplex PCR rounds with it gave rise to the TCR beta libraries. TRBV1-TRBV30 forward primers and a C-beta reverse primer were used in the first two PCR rounds, which each ran for approximately 11 cycles. Using its own MiXCR run on the multiplex PCR reads, TCRdb lists one record per CDR3 protein. Of 45,000 or so distinct CDR3 sequences in the sample, approximately 70% were seen once. The source material, about 17-31 mg of unsorted bulk tissue, was used to co-extract RNA and DNA. Material: liver tumor tissue from sampling region 2. Subset described: tumor region T2, inferior pole. The source of these receptors is a man aged 35-49 years with primary liver carcinoma and hepatitis B virus infection.

This clonotype was picked up many times. This chain joins TRBV28 and TRBJ2-6, with a tentative D call TRBD2 (6 bases). Trimming shortened V by 11 bases and J by 2 bases, and 13 bases separated the two germline ends. The CDR3 has 14 residues. From germline, CDR1 is MDHEN and CDR2 SYDVKM. The CDR3 loop is CAVGGLTGANVLTF. The CDR3 DNA sequence: TGTGCCGTCGGGGGACTTACTGGGGCCAACGTCCTGACTTTC.

This clonotype was seen more than once but under ten times. The V gene is TRBV7-2, the J gene TRBJ2-3; TRBD2 matches at 8 bases. Germline assignment: CDR1 SGHTA and CDR2 FQGNSA. This CDR3 is built from 16 residues. Trimming at V came to 5 bases and at J to 5 bases, leaving 12 bases not matched to a gene. The CDR3 region is CASSPPGTRVGDTQYF. DNA of the CDR3: TGTGCCAGCAGCCCCCCCGGGACTAGAGTGGGAGATACGCAGTATTTT.

In the case of this clonotype: Since the CDR3 does not end with the conserved phenylalanine or tryptophan, this likely comes from a read error. This sequence joins TRBV29-1 and TRBJ2-5, with TRBD2 as a possible D gene (5 bases). The CDR3 sequence is 15 residues long. Looked up from germline, CDR1 is SQVTM and CDR2 is ANQGSEA. Trimming shortened V by 5 bases and J by 4 bases, and 20 bases separated the two germline ends. CDR3 protein: CSVRSSRSWAETQYL. As DNA, the CDR3 is TGCAGCGTTCGGTCTAGCAGGAGTTGGGCAGAGACCCAGTACCTC.

The sample holds one count of this clonotype. Being one base from a much bigger clone, this may be a read error. The gene calls are TRBV10-3 and TRBJ1-1; D remains unclear. CDR3 length: 12 amino acids. From germline, CDR1 is ENHRY and CDR2 SYGVKD. CDR3 amino acids: CAISDPSTEAPF. The CDR3 DNA is TGTGCCATCAGTGACCCGTCCACTGAAGCTCCCTTT.

With regard to this clonotype: Because the CDR3 is missing its conserved closing phenylalanine or tryptophan, this is likely a read error. The V call is TRBV11-3, the J call TRBJ2-7, with no clear D. CDR1 and CDR2 from the germline V gene are SGHNT and YENEEA. This CDR3 has 13 amino acids. V lost 3 bases and J lost 6, with 12 bases in between. The CDR3 loop reads CASSFGVLGEQYH. DNA for the CDR3: TGTGCCAGCAGCTTCGGAGTTTTGGGCGAGCAGTACCAC.

This clonotype occurred many times. V gene TRBV28 combines with J gene TRBJ1-5; D might be TRBD1 (5 bases). This CDR3 is 12 amino acids long. Between the trimmed V and J ends, which lost 3 bases and 7 bases, there was a span of 7 bases. Germline-derived CDR1 and CDR2 are MDHEN and SYDVKM. CDR3 protein: CASSLRGQPQHF. As DNA, the CDR3 is TGTGCCAGCAGTTTGAGGGGCCAGCCCCAGCATTTT.

Notes on this clonotype: The CDR3 does not close with the conserved phenylalanine or tryptophan, likely indicating a read error. The V gene is TRBV6-1, the J gene TRBJ2-7, with 8 nucleotides matching TRBD1. CDR1 and CDR2 (germline): MNHNS, SASEGT. There are 16 residues in the CDR3. J gave up 5 bases and V 0 bases, and 9 bases lay outside the gene matches. CDR3 residues: CASSEAPTGAPHEQYS. The CDR3 DNA reads as TGTGCCAGCAGTGAAGCCCCGACAGGGGCGCCTCACGAGCAGTACTCC.

This clonotype appeared a few times. No conserved phenylalanine or tryptophan ends this CDR3, so it is likely a read error. CDR3 nucleotide sequence: TGCAGCGCCATGACACCTGGGACCTGCACTCCCTACGAGCAGTACTCC. Its protein is CSAMTPGTCTPYEQYS. This chain connects TRBV29-1 to TRBJ2-7, with D perhaps matching TRBD1 or TRBD2 (5 bases each). Trimming shortened V by 7 bases and J by 2 bases, and 24 bases separated the two germline ends. CDR3 length: 16 residues. The germline gives CDR1 SQVTM, CDR2 ANQGSEA.

This clonotype was observed a single time. This CDR3 is missing its conserved last phenylalanine or tryptophan, likely due to a read error. It is unclear where the CDR3 begins or ends on the DNA, so no DNA is shown, and the CDR3 is as TCRdb lists it. This sequence joins TRBV14 and TRBJ1-1; TRBD1 is taken as the D call from the table, unchecked against the DNA. The CDR3 has 16 amino acids, counting both end residues. CDR1 is SGHDN and CDR2 is FVKESK in the germline V gene. The CDR3 region is CASSRGQERMNTEDFS.

The sample holds many counts of this clonotype. The chain employs TRBV5-1 and TRBJ2-1; 11 bases are a match to TRBD2. Trimming at V came to 7 bases and at J to 7 bases, leaving 7 bases not matched to a gene. Germline loops: CDR1 SGHRS, CDR2 YFSETQ. This CDR3 spans 14 amino acids. The chain's CDR3 is CASRTSGRGNEQFF. In DNA form, the CDR3 reads TGCGCCAGCCGAACTAGCGGGAGAGGGAATGAGCAGTTCTTC.

Concerning this clonotype: Without the conserved terminal phenylalanine or tryptophan, this CDR3 likely stems from a read error. CDR3 coding DNA: TGTGCCAGCAGTTTAGACAGGGTGCGCTTTCACGAGCAGTACCTC. This encodes CASSLDRVRFHEQYL. The V and J genes are TRBV28 and TRBJ2-7; TRBD1 aligns across 7 bases. The CDR3 totals 15 residues. Per the germline V gene, CDR1 is MDHEN and CDR2 is SYDVKM. Losses at the gene ends were 2 bases for V and 5 bases for J; bases not matched to a gene: 9.

The chain joins TRBV29-1 to TRBJ2-3, with D perhaps matching TRBD1 or TRBD2 (5 bases each). Germline V gene data show CDR1 as SQVTM and CDR2 as ANQGSEA. V was shortened by 6 bases and J by 4 bases, with 17 bases between the two germline ends. The CDR3 spans 14 residues. The DNA for the CDR3 is TGCAGCGTCTCCGGGATAGGGGTGTCAGATACGCAGTATTTT. Translated, it gives CSVSGIGVSDTQYF.

V is TRBV29-1 and J is TRBJ2-1; D ambiguous. Trimming took 6 bases from V and 6 from J, leaving 21 bases between them. Germline V gene lookup returns CDR1 SQVTM and CDR2 ANQGSEA. The CDR3 contains 15 residues. The CDR3 loop reads CSVDPFRANTNEQFF. DNA of the CDR3: TGCAGCGTCGATCCTTTTAGGGCCAATACCAATGAGCAGTTCTTC.

With regard to this clonotype: An end of the junction does not agree with germline; a read error may underlie this. The chain recombines TRBV29-1 with TRBJ2-2, with a weak D call TRBD2 (6 bases). Germline CDR1 is SQVTM and CDR2 is ANQGSEA. CDR3 length: 13 amino acids. The CDR3 nucleotides are TGCAGCGTTGAAGGGGAGGCGGGCAGGGAGCTGTTATTT. Translation: CSVEGEAGRELLF.

The V gene is TRBV7-6, the J gene TRBJ2-7; D is possibly TRBD1 (5 bases). Germline CDR1 SGHVS, CDR2 FNYEAQ. The CDR3 spans 13 residues. V was cut by 5 bases and J by 4 bases, with 12 bases left in between. This CDR3 reads CASSPNQGYEQYF. In nucleotides, the CDR3 is TGTGCCAGCAGCCCAAACCAGGGTTACGAGCAGTACTTC.

Concerning this clonotype: One end of the junction fails to match germline, which may point to a read error. The V and J genes are TRBV5-4 and TRBJ2-3; maybe TRBD2 (5 bases). This CDR3 has 14 residues. The germline gives CDR1 SGHNT, CDR2 YYREEE (reference sequence). The CDR3, as DNA: TGTGCCAGTAGCTTGGCTAGCCGCACAGATAAGCAGTATTTT. This codes for CASSLASRTDKQYF.

This clonotype was seen repeatedly, ten times or more. This rearrangement joins TRBV28 to TRBJ2-7; possibly TRBD1 or TRBD2 for D (5 bases each). Between the trimmed V and J ends, which lost 3 bases and 0 bases, there was a span of 12 bases. The CDR3 sequence is 15 residues long. Germline V gives CDR1 MDHEN, CDR2 SYDVKM. The CDR3 protein is CASSFLAGSSYEQYF. CDR3 sequence (DNA): TGTGCCAGCAGTTTTCTGGCAGGGAGCTCCTACGAGCAGTACTTC.

The chain recombines TRBV29-1 with TRBJ1-4, with 7 bases lining up with TRBD1. This CDR3 has 12 amino acids. Germline V gives CDR1 SQVTM, CDR2 ANQGSEA. The CDR3 nucleotides read TGCAGAGCCCTGGACAGGTGGCTTTATCTGTTTTTT. Translated, it gives CRALDRWLYLFF.

The chain links TRBV12-3 or TRBV12-4 to TRBJ1-3; no clear D. Trimming pared 9 bases from V and 0 bases from J, leaving 15 bases between. The CDR3 loop spans 15 amino acids. For the CDR3, the DNA is TGTGCCAGGAGTGGGCCGACGATCTCTGGAAACACCATATATTTT. The encoded protein is CARSGPTISGNTIYF.

This clonotype was picked up many times. This chain joins TRBV7-9 and TRBJ2-1; 11 bases map to TRBD2. The germline gives CDR1 SEHNR, CDR2 FQNEAQ (reference sequence). V was pared by 7 bases and J by 5 bases, with 4 bases of the junction left unmatched. The CDR3 sequence is 14 residues long. This CDR3 reads CASKLAGVNNEQFF. CDR3 DNA sequence: TGTGCCAGCAAACTAGCGGGAGTAAACAATGAGCAGTTCTTC.

The sample holds a few counts of this clonotype. Relative to the germline gene, one junction end is altered; a read error may explain this. V gene TRBV6-5 combines with J gene TRBJ2-1, with D perhaps assigned TRBD1 or TRBD2 (5 bases each). CDR1 and CDR2 from the germline V gene are MNHEY and SVGAGI. This CDR3 contains 14 residues. In DNA, the CDR3 is TGTGCCAGCAGTTTACAGGAGGCGAGCAATGAGCAGTGCTTC. It specifies CASSLQEASNEQCF.

To note about this clonotype: One junction end does not reproduce the germline sequence, and a read error may be involved. The chain couples TRBV11-1 to TRBJ2-1; possibly TRBD2 for D (6 bases). Per germline, CDR1 SGHAT and CDR2 FQDESV (reference sequence). The CDR3 runs to 18 residues. This CDR3 reads CASSLRFLVGGSYNERFF. The CDR3 nucleotides read TGTGCCAGCAGCTTAAGATTCCTAGTGGGAGGATCCTACAATGAGCGGTTCTTC. The whole variable domain, filled in from reference TRBV11-1 and TRBJ2-1, reads EAEVAQSPRYKITEKSQAVAFWCDPISGHATLYWYRQILGQGPELLVQFQDESVVDDSQLPKDRFSAERLKGVDSTLKIQPAELGDSAMYLCASSLRFLVGGSYNERFFGPGTRLTVL.